This T cell receptor beta chain was identified during a study of T-cell memory formation after mild COVID-19. At the level of the study: The two donors had largely donor-specific TCR clusters. The study, taken as a whole, reports: The study found balanced CD4/CD8 in clones contracting day 15 to 85 and a CD4+ lean in later expanders. Pre-infection memory carried some responding clones, suggesting that cross-reactive memory joined.

After 5'RACE with constant-segment primers, TCR alpha and TCR beta cDNA libraries carrying sample barcodes and UMIs were obtained. TCRdb itself ran the 5' RACE reads through MiXCR, one entry per CDR3 protein. Here the sample spans 400,000 to 500,000 distinct CDR3 sequences, approximately 19% being singletons. As concerns this clonotype: Antigen: not known.

The CDR3 contains 17 residues. Sequences were obtained from PBMCs or a T cell subset sorted from them (not recorded which). The J gene is TRBJ2-2, the V gene TRBV21-1; TRBD1 is the table's D call, not checked against the DNA. TRBV21-1 is designated a pseudogene. The source of this sequence is a man aged 18 to 35 who had mild COVID-19 (a few samples of this study predate the infection). Cell type and time point are not known. DNA of the CDR3: TGTGCCAGCAGCAAATCCTGGACAATCTCGAACACCGGGGAGCTGTTTTTT. This gives the protein CASSKSWTISNTGELFF.